This TCR beta chain was identified in a study of T cell responses to AZD1222 COVID-19 vaccine (dated by TCRdb to the early 2020s). For the study in its entirety: AZD1222 recipients given second doses at about 4 weeks or at about 12 weeks were pooled, since spike-specific TCR depth and breadth were not found to differ between the two schedules. A total of more than 230 trial participants underwent TCR sequencing, of whom some 210 received two doses of AZD1222 and some 26 received two doses of the MenACWY control vaccine. Trial participants were enrolled by age into subgroups of 18-55, 56-69 and 70-plus years, and about 150, 27 and 61 TCR-sequenced participants, respectively, were included in these subgroups. Overall results and qualifications from the work: Vaccine-associated CD4 TCRs spanned the whole spike protein, with dominant responses in regions 160-218 and 743-854. Most participants were white British and females outnumbered males, and the authors suggested that clonal diversity may have been underestimated. Only six AZD1222 recipients were SARS-CoV-2 seropositive at baseline, limiting conclusions about previously exposed vaccinees. No day 14 peak-response samples were available, so repertoires were characterized only after the peak T cell response. In the small 56-69-year group, the increase in depth fell short of significance, most likely because of low power. Nearly half of unique spike-specific TCRs reportedly recognized epitopes outside regions mutated in the B.1.351 and B.1.1.7 variants. Spike-specific TCR breadth and depth rose significantly after two AZD1222 doses compared with day 0 and with MenACWY recipients.

The CDR3 runs 15 amino acids, cysteine and phenylalanine included. The read is trimmed to its CDR3 DNA, 45 bases read in frame from base 1. On this clone itself: Its target antigen remains unknown. Nothing much larger sits one base from this clone, and base qualities are not available.

The CDR3 regions of human TCRbeta chains were subjected to immunosequencing. Turning to the authors' computational methods: TCRs in the repertoires were compared against a reference library of SARS-CoV-2-specific TCRs that had been generated with the MIRA antigen-specificity platform. Breadth meant the fraction of unique TCRs that were SARS-CoV-2-associated, whereas depth meant the fraction of total T cells that were SARS-CoV-2-associated. Using the MIRA data, each spike-specific TCR was assigned both to the spike region to which the TCR was reactive and to a CD4 or CD8 class. Log10-transformed breadth and depth values were compared by one-way ANOVA with Sidak's multiple comparisons tests. As stored in TCRdb, this immuneACCESS dataset retains in-frame rearrangements with V and J assigned. A fraction of the clones does not appear; measured against another copy, unresolved V genes explain less than half of the discrepancy, and the remainder lacks a known reason. V and J calls and clone size are given by that table; D and trimming were obtained from the DNA. The sample data list more than 70,000 clones, and 80% to 90% of these were observed just once. The ten largest make up about 15% of the sample.

The time point label for this specimen denotes: baseline before first vaccination. Vaccinee samples were obtained from the UK trials COV001 and COV002, which included a single-blind randomized controlled phase 2/3 trial of AZD1222 (ChAdOx1 nCoV-19) in healthy adults. Trial participant PBMC samples were collected at day 0 and day 28 after the second dose for TCRbeta chain sequencing. The TCR comes from an adult in good health. Rearrangement joined TRBV12-1 to TRBJ2-1; the table names TRBD1, a call not compared with the DNA. TRBV12-1 corresponds to a pseudogene. This sample comprised peripheral blood, obtained on day 0 of AZD1222 vaccination. The sequenced DNA is TGTGCCAGCAGCTCGAGACAGGGGGACTACAATGAGCAGTTCTTC. Its translation reads: CASSSRQGDYNEQFF.